The 12 T cell receptor beta chains presented below share a single source sample, sequenced in a study of cytomegalovirus exposure and HLA in healthy donors. The PCR employed 60 Vbeta primers together with 13 Jbeta primers. Sequenced by immunoSEQ multiplex PCR; TCRdb stores in-frame clones only, minus some. The table records about 160,000 clones, 75% to 80% of them present only once. The material sequenced was PBMCs. All receptors derive from a woman between 40 and 55 years old in good health and CMV-seronegative.

The chain has TRBV6-5 and TRBJ2-1; perhaps TRBD1 as D (6 bases). Trimming took off 6 bases at V and 4 bases at J, with 13 bases between the two ends. The CDR3 runs 14 residues. Germline lookup yields CDR1 MNHEY and CDR2 SVGAGI. The DNA for the CDR3 is TGTGCCAGCAGCCGGGGACACAAATACAATGAGCAGTTCTTC. Its translation is CASSRGHKYNEQFF.

This clone was picked up one time. V and J are TRBV29-1 and TRBJ1-2; TRBD1 aligns across 7 bases. This CDR3 is built from 16 residues. After removal of 3 bases from V and 1 base from J, the junction contained 11 bases not matched to a gene. Germline V gene sequence: CDR1 SQVTM, CDR2 ANQGSEA. The CDR3 loop is CSVENRGSMGNYGYTF. The CDR3 DNA sequence: TGCAGCGTTGAGAACAGGGGAAGTATGGGTAACTATGGCTACACCTTC.

This chain connects TRBV7-6 to TRBJ1-6, with 9 nucleotides matching TRBD1. V lost 4 bases, J lost 7 bases, and 5 bases stayed unmatched. This CDR3 has 15 amino acids. CDR1 SGHVS and CDR2 FNYEAQ come from the germline V gene. CDR3 amino acids: CASSYSGTGNSPLHF. CDR3 nucleotides: TGTGCCAGCAGCTACTCCGGGACAGGGAATTCACCCCTCCACTTT.

The V call is TRBV5-1, the J call TRBJ2-3; D is unclear. The CDR3 is made up of 15 amino acids. Germline values: CDR1 SGHRS, CDR2 YFSETQ. V dropped 4 bases and J dropped 2 bases, with 14 bases sitting between them. The CDR3 here is CASSLTVANTDTQYF. The CDR3, as DNA: TGCGCCAGCAGCCTCACTGTCGCCAACACAGATACGCAGTATTTT.

The J gene is TRBJ1-1, the V gene TRBV19, with unresolved D. The CDR3 is 15 residues long. Trimming took 3 bases from V and 5 from J, leaving 16 bases between them. Germline loops: CDR1 LNHDA, CDR2 SQIVND (reference sequence). As DNA, the CDR3 is TGTGCCAGTAGTATCGAATTCGGGGAGTGGACTGAAGCTTTCTTT. This gives the protein CASSIEFGEWTEAFF.

The chain couples TRBV6-1 to TRBJ1-4, with D unclear. Germline V CDR1 and CDR2: MNHNS, SASEGT. The CDR3 length is 16 residues. V lost 4 bases to trimming and J lost 0 bases, with 12 bases between them. In DNA form, the CDR3 reads TGTGCCAGCAGTGCCTCTCATGGAGCAACTAATGAAAAACTGTTTTTT. Amino acids: CASSASHGATNEKLFF.

The rearrangement uses TRBV19 and TRBJ1-1; TRBD1 might be the D (6 bases). Germline V gives CDR1 LNHDA, CDR2 SQIVND (reference sequence). Trimming removed 8 bases at V and 3 bases at J, with 10 bases between. This CDR3 contains 12 residues. CDR3 nucleotides: TGTGCCAGTGTACAGGGTTACACTGAAGCTTTCTTT. This translates into CASVQGYTEAFF.

The table lists this clone with a few counts. This chain links TRBV29-1 with TRBJ2-7; D is perhaps TRBD1 (6 bases). Germline CDR1 is SQVTM and CDR2 is ANQGSEA. V lost 3 bases, J lost 6 bases, and 15 bases lay in between. The CDR3 length is 13 residues. The CDR3 DNA reads as TGCAGCGTTGAGGGCAGGGGCAGGCGCGAGCAGTACTTC. Protein product: CSVEGRGRREQYF.

The gene calls are TRBV27 and TRBJ1-2; tentative D call: TRBD1 (6 bases). Germline CDR1 is MNHEY and CDR2 is SMNVEV (reference sequence). V lost 3 bases and J 5 bases, leaving 13 bases between the germline ends. CDR3 length: 14 amino acids. The CDR3 is CASSFRGQIYGYTF. CDR3 bases: TGTGCCAGCAGTTTTCGCGGACAGATATATGGCTACACCTTC.

This chain connects TRBV5-1 to TRBJ2-2; possible D gene TRBD2, 5 bases. This CDR3 comprises 15 residues. V was trimmed by 0 bases and J by 3 bases, leaving 9 bases between them. CDR1 SGHRS and CDR2 YFSETQ come from the germline V gene. The CDR3 protein is CASSLEGRDTGELFF. In nucleotides, the CDR3 is TGCGCCAGCAGCTTGGAAGGGCGGGACACCGGGGAGCTGTTTTTT. The full variable domain, with the rest looked up from reference TRBV5-1 and TRBJ2-2, is KAGVTQTPRYLIKTRGQQVTLSCSPISGHRSVSWYQQTPGQGLQFLFEYFSETQRNKGNFPGRFSGRQFSNSRSEMNVSTLELGDSALYLCASSLEGRDTGELFFGEGSRLTVL.

The chain combines TRBV4-1 with TRBJ2-1, with 7 bases aligning to TRBD1. Germline V CDR1 and CDR2: MGHRA, YSYEKL. The CDR3 has 15 residues. J lost 2 bases, V lost 4 bases, and 5 bases had no gene match. The CDR3 DNA follows: TGCGCCAGCAGCCGCGCCGGGACAGCCTACAATGAGCAGTTCTTC. It codes for CASSRAGTAYNEQFF.

The chain recombines TRBV5-1 with TRBJ2-5; D is ambiguous. The CDR3 runs to 13 residues. Deletions cut 0 bases from V and 1 base from J, with 4 bases between. The germline gives CDR1 SGHRS, CDR2 YFSETQ. CDR3 DNA: TGCGCCAGCAGCTTGGGCGTCCAAGAGACCCAGTACTTC. Translated, it gives CASSLGVQETQYF.